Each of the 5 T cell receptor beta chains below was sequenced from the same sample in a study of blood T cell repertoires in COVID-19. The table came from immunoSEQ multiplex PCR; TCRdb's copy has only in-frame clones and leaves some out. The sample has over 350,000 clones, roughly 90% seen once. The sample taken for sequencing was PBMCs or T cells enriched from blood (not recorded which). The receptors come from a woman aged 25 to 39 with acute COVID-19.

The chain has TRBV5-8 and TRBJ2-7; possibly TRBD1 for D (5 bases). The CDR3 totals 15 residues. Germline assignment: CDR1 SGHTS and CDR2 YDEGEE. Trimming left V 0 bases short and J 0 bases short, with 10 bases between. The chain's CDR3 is CASSLGGLGSYEQYF. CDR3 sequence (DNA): TGTGCCAGCAGCTTGGGGGGCTTGGGCTCCTACGAGCAGTACTTC.

DNA of the CDR3: TGTGCCAGCAGCCAAGGGCTTAACACTGAAGCTTTCTTT. Its protein is CASSQGLNTEAFF. V is TRBV3-1 (or the pseudogene TRBV3-2) and J is TRBJ1-1; no clear D. The germline CDR1 and CDR2 sequences are LGHDT and YNNKEL (reference sequence). Trimming removed 1 base at V and 2 bases at J, with 5 bases between. This CDR3 contains 13 residues.

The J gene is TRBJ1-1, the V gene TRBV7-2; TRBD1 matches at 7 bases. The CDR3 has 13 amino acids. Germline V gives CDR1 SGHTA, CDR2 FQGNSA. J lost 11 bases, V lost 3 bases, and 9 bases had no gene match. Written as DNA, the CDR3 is TGTGCCAGCAGCTTGGACAGGCCAGCGGGCGCTTTCTTT. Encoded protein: CASSLDRPAGAFF.

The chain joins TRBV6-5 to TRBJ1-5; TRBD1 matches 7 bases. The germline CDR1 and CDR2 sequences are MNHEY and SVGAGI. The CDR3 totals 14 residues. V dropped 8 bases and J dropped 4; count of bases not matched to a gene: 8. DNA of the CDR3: TGTGCCAGCGTGGGGACAGCTTTAAATCAGCCCCAGCATTTT. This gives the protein CASVGTALNQPQHF.

CDR3 amino acids: CASNQGGDSYEQYF. The CDR3 DNA is TGTGCCAGCAACCAAGGGGGGGACTCCTACGAGCAGTACTTC. The chain couples TRBV19 to TRBJ2-7; D possibly corresponds to TRBD2 (7 bases). Per the germline V gene, CDR1 is LNHDA and CDR2 is SQIVND (reference sequence). Trimming took 9 bases from V and 0 from J, leaving 15 bases between them. The CDR3 has 14 amino acids.